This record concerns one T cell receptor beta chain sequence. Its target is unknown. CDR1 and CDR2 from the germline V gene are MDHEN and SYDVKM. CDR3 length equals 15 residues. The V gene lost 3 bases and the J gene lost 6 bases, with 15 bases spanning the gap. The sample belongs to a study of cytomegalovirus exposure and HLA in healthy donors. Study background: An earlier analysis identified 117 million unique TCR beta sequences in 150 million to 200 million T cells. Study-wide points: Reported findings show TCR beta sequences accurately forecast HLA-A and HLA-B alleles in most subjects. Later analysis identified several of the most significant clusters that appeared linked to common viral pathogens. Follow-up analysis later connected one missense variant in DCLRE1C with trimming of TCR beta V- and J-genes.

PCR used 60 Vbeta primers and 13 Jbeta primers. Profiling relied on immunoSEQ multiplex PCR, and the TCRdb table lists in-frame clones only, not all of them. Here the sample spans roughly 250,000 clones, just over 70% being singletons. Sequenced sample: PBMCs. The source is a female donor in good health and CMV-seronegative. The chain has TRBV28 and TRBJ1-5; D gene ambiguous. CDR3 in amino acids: CASSLGFSGRQPQHF. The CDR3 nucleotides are TGTGCCAGCAGTTTGGGGTTCAGCGGCCGTCAGCCCCAGCATTTT.